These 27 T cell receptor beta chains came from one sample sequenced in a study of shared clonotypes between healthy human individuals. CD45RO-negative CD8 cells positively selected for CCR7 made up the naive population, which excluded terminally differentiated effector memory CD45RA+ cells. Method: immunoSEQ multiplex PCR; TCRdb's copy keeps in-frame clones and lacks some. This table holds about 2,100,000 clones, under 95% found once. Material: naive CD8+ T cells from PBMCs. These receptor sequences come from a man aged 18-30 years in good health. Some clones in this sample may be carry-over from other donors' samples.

The CDR3 region is CASSLAPTYEQYF. The CDR3 coding sequence is TGTGCCAGCAGCTTAGCGCCCACCTACGAGCAGTACTTC. This chain links TRBV7-8 with TRBJ2-7; no definite D call. The V gene's germline CDR1 is SGHVS and CDR2 FQNEAQ. This CDR3 is 13 amino acids long. The V end lost 0 bases, the J end lost 2 bases, and 5 bases lay between the germline ends.

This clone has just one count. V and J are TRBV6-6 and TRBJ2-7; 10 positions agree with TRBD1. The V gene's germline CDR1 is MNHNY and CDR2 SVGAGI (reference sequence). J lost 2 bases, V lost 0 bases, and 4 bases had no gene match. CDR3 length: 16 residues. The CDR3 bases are TGTGCCAGCAGTTACTCGTTGGGACAGGGGCCCTACGAGCAGTACTTC. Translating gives CASSYSLGQGPYEQYF.

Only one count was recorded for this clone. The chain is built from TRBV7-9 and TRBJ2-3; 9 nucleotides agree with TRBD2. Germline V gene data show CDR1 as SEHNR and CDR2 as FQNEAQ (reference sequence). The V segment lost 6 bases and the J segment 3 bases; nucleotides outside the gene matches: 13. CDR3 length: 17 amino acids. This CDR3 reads CASSSSGVPFGTDTQYF. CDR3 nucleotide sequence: TGTGCCAGCAGTTCTAGCGGGGTTCCTTTTGGGACAGATACGCAGTATTTT.

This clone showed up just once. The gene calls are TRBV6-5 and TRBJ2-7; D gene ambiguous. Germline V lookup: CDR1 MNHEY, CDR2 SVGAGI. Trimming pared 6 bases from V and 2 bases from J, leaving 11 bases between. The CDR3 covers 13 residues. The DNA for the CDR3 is TGTGCCAGCAGCTCTCTAGGGACCTACGAGCAGTACTTC. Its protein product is CASSSLGTYEQYF.

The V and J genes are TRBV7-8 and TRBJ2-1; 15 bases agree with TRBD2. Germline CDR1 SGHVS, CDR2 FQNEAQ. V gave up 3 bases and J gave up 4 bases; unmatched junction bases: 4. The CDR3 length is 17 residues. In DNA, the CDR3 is TGTGCCAGCAGCTTCGGACTAGCGGGAGGGAAGTACAATGAGCAGTTCTTC. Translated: CASSFGLAGGKYNEQFF.

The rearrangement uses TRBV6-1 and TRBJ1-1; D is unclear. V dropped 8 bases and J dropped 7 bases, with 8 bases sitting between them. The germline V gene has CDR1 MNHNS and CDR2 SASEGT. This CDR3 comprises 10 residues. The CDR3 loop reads CASHGIEAFF. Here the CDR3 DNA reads TGTGCCAGCCACGGGATTGAAGCTTTCTTT.

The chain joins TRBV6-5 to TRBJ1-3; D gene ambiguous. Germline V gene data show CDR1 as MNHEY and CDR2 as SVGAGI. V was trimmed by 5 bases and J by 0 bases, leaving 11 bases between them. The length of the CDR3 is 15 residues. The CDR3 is CASSKDASSGNTIYF. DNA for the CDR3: TGTGCCAGCAGTAAAGACGCTAGCTCTGGAAACACCATATATTTT.

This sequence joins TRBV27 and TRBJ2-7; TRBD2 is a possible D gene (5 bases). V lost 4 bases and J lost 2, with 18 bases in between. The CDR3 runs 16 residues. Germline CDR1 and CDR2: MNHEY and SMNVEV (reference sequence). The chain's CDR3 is CASSSLPGSGAYEQYF. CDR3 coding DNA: TGTGCCAGCAGTTCCCTCCCGGGAAGCGGTGCCTACGAGCAGTACTTC.

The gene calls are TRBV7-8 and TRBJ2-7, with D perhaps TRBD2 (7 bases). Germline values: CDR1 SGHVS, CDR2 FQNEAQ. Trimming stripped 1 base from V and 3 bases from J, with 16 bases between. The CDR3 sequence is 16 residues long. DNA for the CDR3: TGTGCCAGCAGCTTAGGGGTTCGGGGGGCCCGCTACGAGCAGTACTTC. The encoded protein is CASSLGVRGARYEQYF.

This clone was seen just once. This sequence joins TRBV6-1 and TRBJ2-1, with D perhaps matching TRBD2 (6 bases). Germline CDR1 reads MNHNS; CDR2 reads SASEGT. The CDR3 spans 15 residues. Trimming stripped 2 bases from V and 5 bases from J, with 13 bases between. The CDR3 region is CASSEIRAGDNEQFF. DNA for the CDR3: TGTGCCAGCAGTGAAATTAGAGCGGGTGACAATGAGCAGTTCTTC.

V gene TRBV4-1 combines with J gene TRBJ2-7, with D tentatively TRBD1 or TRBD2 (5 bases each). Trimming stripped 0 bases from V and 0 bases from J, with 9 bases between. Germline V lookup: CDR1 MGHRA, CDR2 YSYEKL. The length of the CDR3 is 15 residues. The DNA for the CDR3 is TGCGCCAGCAGCCAAGAAACGGGACGCTCCTACGAGCAGTACTTC. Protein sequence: CASSQETGRSYEQYF.

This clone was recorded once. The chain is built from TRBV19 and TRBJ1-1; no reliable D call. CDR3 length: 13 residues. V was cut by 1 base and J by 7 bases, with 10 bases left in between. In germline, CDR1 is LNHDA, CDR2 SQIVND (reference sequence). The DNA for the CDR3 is TGTGCCAGTAGTATAGGGGCCGAGTTTGAAGCTTTCTTT. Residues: CASSIGAEFEAFF.

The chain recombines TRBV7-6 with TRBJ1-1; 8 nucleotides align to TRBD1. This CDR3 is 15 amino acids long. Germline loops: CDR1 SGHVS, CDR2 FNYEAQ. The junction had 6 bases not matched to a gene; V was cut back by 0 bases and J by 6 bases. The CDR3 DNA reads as TGTGCCAGCAGCTTAGCGGCAGGGGGCCGATCTGAAGCTTTCTTT. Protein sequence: CASSLAAGGRSEAFF.

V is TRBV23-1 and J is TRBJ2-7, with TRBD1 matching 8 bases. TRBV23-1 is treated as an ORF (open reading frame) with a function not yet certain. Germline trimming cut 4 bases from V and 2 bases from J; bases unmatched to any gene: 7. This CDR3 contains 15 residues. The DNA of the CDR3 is TGCGCCAGCAGTCGCTTCACAGGGGGTGCCTACGAGCAGTACTTC. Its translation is CASSRFTGGAYEQYF.

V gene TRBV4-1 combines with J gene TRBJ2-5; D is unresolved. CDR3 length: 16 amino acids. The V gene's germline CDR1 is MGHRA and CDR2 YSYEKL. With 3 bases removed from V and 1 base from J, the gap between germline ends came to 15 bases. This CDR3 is CASSQIGAIPQETQYF. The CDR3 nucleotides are TGCGCCAGCAGCCAGATTGGAGCTATCCCCCAAGAGACCCAGTACTTC.

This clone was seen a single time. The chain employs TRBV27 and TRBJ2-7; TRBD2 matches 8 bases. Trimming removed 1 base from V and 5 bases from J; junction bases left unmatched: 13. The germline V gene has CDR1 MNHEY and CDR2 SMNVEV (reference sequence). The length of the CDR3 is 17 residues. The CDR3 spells CASSLFGGRTSLDEQYF. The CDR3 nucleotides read TGTGCCAGCAGTTTATTCGGGGGGCGGACTAGCCTTGACGAGCAGTACTTC.

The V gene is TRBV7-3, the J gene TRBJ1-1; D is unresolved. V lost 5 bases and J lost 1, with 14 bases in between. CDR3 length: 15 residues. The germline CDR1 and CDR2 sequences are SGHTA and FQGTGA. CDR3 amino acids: CASSPSGVKNTEAFF. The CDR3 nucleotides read TGTGCCAGCAGCCCATCAGGAGTTAAGAACACTGAAGCTTTCTTT.

The CDR3, as DNA: TGCGCCAGCAGCTTGCGGCCCCGGGTCCAAAACTCCTACGAGCAGTACTTC. Translated: CASSLRPRVQNSYEQYF. The rearrangement joins TRBV5-1 to TRBJ2-7; D remains ambiguous. This CDR3 is 17 amino acids long. The germline V and J ends were trimmed by 1 base and 0 bases, with 17 bases remaining between them. The germline gives CDR1 SGHRS, CDR2 YFSETQ.

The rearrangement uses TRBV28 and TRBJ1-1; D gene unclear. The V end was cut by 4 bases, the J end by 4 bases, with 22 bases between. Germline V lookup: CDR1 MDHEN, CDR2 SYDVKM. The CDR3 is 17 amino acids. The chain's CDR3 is CASSWAVGRRGGTEAFF. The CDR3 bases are TGTGCCAGCAGTTGGGCTGTTGGTAGACGAGGTGGCACTGAAGCTTTCTTT. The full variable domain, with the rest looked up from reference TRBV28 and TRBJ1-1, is DVKVTQSSRYLVKRTGEKVFLECVQDMDHENMFWYRQDPGLGLRLIYFSYDVKMKEKGDIPEGYSVSREKKERFSLILESASTNQTSMYLCASSWAVGRRGGTEAFFGQGTRLTVV.

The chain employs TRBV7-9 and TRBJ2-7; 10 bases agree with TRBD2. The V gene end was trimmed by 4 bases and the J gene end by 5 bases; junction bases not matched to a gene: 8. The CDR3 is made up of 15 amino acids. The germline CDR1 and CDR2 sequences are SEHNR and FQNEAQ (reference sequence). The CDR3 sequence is CASSSPGLASDEQYF. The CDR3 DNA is TGTGCCAGCAGCTCTCCGGGACTAGCGTCTGACGAGCAGTACTTC. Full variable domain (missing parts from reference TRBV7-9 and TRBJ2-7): DTGVSQNPRHKITKRGQNVTFRCDPISEHNRLYWYRQTLGQGPEFLTYFQNEAQLEKSRLLSDRFSAERPKGSFSTLEIQRTEQGDSAMYLCASSSPGLASDEQYFGPGTRLTVT.

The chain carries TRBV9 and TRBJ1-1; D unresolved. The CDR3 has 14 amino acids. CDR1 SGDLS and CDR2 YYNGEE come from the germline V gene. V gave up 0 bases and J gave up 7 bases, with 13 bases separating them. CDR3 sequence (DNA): TGTGCCAGCAGCGTAGGCGGGAGTCCGATTGAAGCTTTCTTT. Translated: CASSVGGSPIEAFF.

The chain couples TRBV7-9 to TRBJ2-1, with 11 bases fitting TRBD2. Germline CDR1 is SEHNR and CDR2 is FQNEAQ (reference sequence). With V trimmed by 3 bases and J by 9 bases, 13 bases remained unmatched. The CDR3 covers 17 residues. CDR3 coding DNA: TGTGCCAGCAGCTTTCGCCTAGCGGGGGGAGAGGTTAGTGAGCAGTTCTTC. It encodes CASSFRLAGGEVSEQFF.

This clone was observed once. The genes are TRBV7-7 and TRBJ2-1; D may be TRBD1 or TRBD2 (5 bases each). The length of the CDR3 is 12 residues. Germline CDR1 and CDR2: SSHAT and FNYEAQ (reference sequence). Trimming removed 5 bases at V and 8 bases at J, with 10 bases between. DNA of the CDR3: TGTGCCAGCAGCGGGGACGGGGATGAGCAGTTCTTC. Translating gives CASSGDGDEQFF.

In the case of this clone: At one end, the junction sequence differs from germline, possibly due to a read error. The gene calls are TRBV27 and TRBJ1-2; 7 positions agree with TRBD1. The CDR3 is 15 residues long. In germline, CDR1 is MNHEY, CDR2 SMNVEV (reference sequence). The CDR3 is CASSLSKGAYYGYTF. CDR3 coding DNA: TGTGCCAGCAGTTTATCCAAGGGGGCCTACTACGGCTACACCTTC.

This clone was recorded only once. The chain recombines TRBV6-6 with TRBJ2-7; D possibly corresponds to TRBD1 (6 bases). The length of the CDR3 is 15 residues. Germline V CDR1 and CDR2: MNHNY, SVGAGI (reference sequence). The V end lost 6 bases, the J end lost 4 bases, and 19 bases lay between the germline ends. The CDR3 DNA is TGTGCCAGCAGACCACAGGGTCTCACCTATTACGAGCAGTACTTC. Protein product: CASRPQGLTYYEQYF.

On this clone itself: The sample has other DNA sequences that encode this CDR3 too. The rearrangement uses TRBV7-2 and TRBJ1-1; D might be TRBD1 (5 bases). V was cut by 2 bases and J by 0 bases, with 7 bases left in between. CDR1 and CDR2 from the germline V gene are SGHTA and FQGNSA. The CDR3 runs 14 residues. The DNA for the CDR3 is TGTGCCAGCAGCTTAACGGGGGTGAACACTGAAGCTTTCTTT. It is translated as CASSLTGVNTEAFF.

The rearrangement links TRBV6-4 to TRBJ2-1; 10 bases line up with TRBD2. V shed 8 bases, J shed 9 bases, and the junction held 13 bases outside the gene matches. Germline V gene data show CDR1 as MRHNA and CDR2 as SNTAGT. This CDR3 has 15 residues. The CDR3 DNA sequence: TGTGCCAGCGGTTCAGCGGGAGGGCCGCTGAGTGAGCAGTTCTTC. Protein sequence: CASGSAGGPLSEQFF.